The 17 T cell receptor beta chains listed next were all sequenced from one sample in a study of CD8 T cells in ankylosing spondylitis. TCRdb analysed the 5' RACE reads with MiXCR anew, one entry per CDR3 protein. In the table there are a few hundred thousand distinct CDR3 sequences, 20% to 25% of which are singletons. Sample: blood, either unsorted or a sorted T cell fraction (not recorded which). These receptors came from a female donor with ankylosing spondylitis or in good health (not recorded which).

A few counts support this clonotype. V gene TRBV18 combines with J gene TRBJ2-5; D is possibly TRBD1 (5 bases). The CDR3 sequence is 15 residues long. Trimming left V 6 bases short and J 4 bases short, with 18 bases between. Germline lookup yields CDR1 KGHSH and CDR2 LQKENI. The CDR3 here is CASSSTSGIGETQYF. The DNA of the CDR3 is TGTGCCAGCTCGTCCACGTCAGGGATTGGAGAGACCCAGTACTTC.

This clonotype was seen a few times. V is TRBV4-2 and J is TRBJ2-6, with 7 bases aligning to TRBD2. Losses at the gene ends were 0 bases for V and 2 bases for J; bases not matched to a gene: 4. The CDR3 has 17 residues. Looked up from germline, CDR1 is LGHNA and CDR2 is YNFKEQ. The CDR3 reads CASSQDLAGAGANVLTF. The CDR3 bases are TGTGCCAGCAGCCAAGACCTCGCGGGAGCTGGGGCCAACGTCCTGACTTTC.

This clonotype turned up a few times. The chain recombines TRBV7-2 with TRBJ2-3; D call uncertain. Germline CDR1 is SGHTA and CDR2 is FQGNSA. The CDR3 is 14 residues long. Trimming took off 8 bases at V and 0 bases at J, with 12 bases between the two ends. The CDR3 nucleotides read TGTGCCAGCTCAGTCCGGGCTAGCACAGATACGCAGTATTTT. Translation: CASSVRASTDTQYF.

At least ten counts were recorded for this clonotype. V usage is TRBV20-1 and J usage is TRBJ2-1, with a possible D match to TRBD2 (6 bases). Germline CDR1 DFQATT, CDR2 SNEGSKA (reference sequence). Deletions cut 3 bases from V and 4 bases from J, with 22 bases between. The CDR3 length is 17 residues. CDR3 amino acids: CSARVSPSAHLYNEQFF. CDR3 DNA sequence: TGCAGTGCTAGGGTTTCTCCTAGCGCGCACTTGTACAATGAGCAGTTCTTC.

This rearrangement joins TRBV11-2 to TRBJ1-4; TRBD1 aligns across 7 bases. Germline V gives CDR1 SGHAT, CDR2 FQNNGV. V lost 5 bases and J lost 2; bases outside the gene matches: 5. This CDR3 contains 15 residues. CDR3 residues: CASSARQGTNEKLFF. The CDR3, as DNA: TGTGCCAGCAGCGCCCGACAGGGTACTAATGAAAAACTGTTTTTT.

This clonotype was seen only a few times. The chain employs TRBV5-1 and TRBJ1-2; a weak D match, TRBD1 (6 bases). Deletions cut 9 bases from V and 6 bases from J, with 21 bases between. The CDR3 is 14 amino acids. Germline CDR1 reads SGHRS; CDR2 reads YFSETQ. CDR3 residues: CATKTGAEGDGYTF. For the CDR3, the DNA is TGCGCCACCAAAACCGGGGCCGAGGGGGATGGCTACACCTTC.

This clonotype was detected a few times. V usage is TRBV18 and J usage is TRBJ2-7; D remains ambiguous. In germline, CDR1 is KGHSH, CDR2 LQKENI. The length of the CDR3 is 12 residues. The V and J ends lost 6 bases and 3 bases respectively, with 9 bases between them. The CDR3 sequence is CASSPKDYEQYF. The DNA for the CDR3 is TGTGCCAGCTCCCCTAAAGACTACGAGCAGTACTTC.

This clonotype was picked up a small number of times. This chain uses TRBV5-1 with TRBJ2-1; D possibly corresponds to TRBD2 (5 bases). The germline CDR1 and CDR2 sequences are SGHRS and YFSETQ. The CDR3 totals 15 residues. V lost 4 bases and J lost 8, with 19 bases in between. The CDR3 here is CASSPAGLPPDEQFF. The CDR3 nucleotides are TGCGCCAGCAGCCCTGCCGGACTCCCTCCCGATGAGCAGTTCTTC.

The V and J genes are TRBV5-6 and TRBJ2-2; tentatively, D is TRBD1 or TRBD2 (5 bases each). Trimming removed 4 bases at V and 0 bases at J, with 13 bases between. This CDR3 spans 16 amino acids. Germline V gene sequence: CDR1 SGHDT, CDR2 YYEEEE. The DNA of the CDR3 is TGTGCCAGCAGCCTGGGGACGGCCCCGAACACCGGGGAGCTGTTTTTT. Translating it yields CASSLGTAPNTGELFF.

This clonotype occurred a few times. CDR3: CASSYEGERRLSEQYF. The CDR3 DNA reads as TGTGCCAGCAGTTACGAGGGCGAGCGCCGTCTGAGCGAGCAGTACTTC. The gene calls are TRBV6-2 or TRBV6-3 and TRBJ2-7, with D perhaps TRBD2 (5 bases). V was shortened by 2 bases and J by 6 bases, with 20 bases between the two germline ends. The CDR3 runs to 16 residues. Germline CDR1 and CDR2: MNHEY and SVGEGT.

V usage is TRBV11-2 and J usage is TRBJ2-2; maybe TRBD2 (5 bases). V lost 5 bases and J lost 4, with 8 bases in between. Germline V gene data show CDR1 as SGHAT and CDR2 as FQNNGV. CDR3 length: 13 amino acids. The CDR3 nucleotides read TGTGCCAGCAGCGCACGGGGCACCGGGGAGCTGTTTTTT. It encodes CASSARGTGELFF.

V and J are TRBV11-1 and TRBJ2-7, with TRBD1 matching 7 bases. Germline CDR1 and CDR2: SGHAT and FQDESV (reference sequence). After removal of 1 base from V and 3 bases from J, the junction contained 24 bases not matched to a gene. The CDR3 is 21 residues long. The CDR3 sequence: CASSLVGVRDSSLRNSYEQYF. CDR3 in DNA: TGTGCCAGCAGCTTAGTCGGCGTAAGGGACAGCAGTCTCAGAAATAGCTACGAGCAGTACTTC.

This sequence joins TRBV23-1 and TRBJ2-5, with a weak D call TRBD1 (6 bases). TRBV23-1 is an ORF; its function is uncertain. Trimming stripped 11 bases from V and 3 bases from J, with 19 bases between. The CDR3 contains 14 residues. DNA for the CDR3: TGCGCCGGGGGATGGGACACTCTAAAAGAGACCCAGTACTTC. Protein: CAGGWDTLKETQYF.

This clonotype was seen more than once but under ten times. The chain couples TRBV7-7 to TRBJ2-5; D could derive from TRBD1 or TRBD2 (5 bases each). The V end was cut by 0 bases, the J end by 4 bases, with 9 bases between. The CDR3 consists of 14 residues. Germline loops: CDR1 SSHAT, CDR2 FNYEAQ (reference sequence). The CDR3 loop reads CASSLAGTRETQYF. The CDR3 region has the DNA TGTGCCAGCAGCTTAGCGGGGACCCGAGAGACCCAGTACTTC.

This clonotype was detected many times. The chain uses TRBV4-3 and TRBJ2-2; TRBD2 is a possible D gene (6 bases). This CDR3 spans 14 amino acids. V was trimmed by 0 bases and J by 5 bases, leaving 7 bases between them. CDR1 and CDR2 (germline): LGHNA, YSLEER. The CDR3 reads CASSQDGGTGELFF. CDR3 coding DNA: TGCGCCAGCAGCCAAGATGGGGGGACCGGGGAGCTGTTTTTT.

The V gene is TRBV4-1, the J gene TRBJ1-1; D remains unclear. V lost 0 bases, J lost 4 bases, and 12 bases lay in between. The germline CDR1 and CDR2 sequences are MGHRA and YSYEKL. This CDR3 region has 15 residues. The CDR3 DNA is TGCGCCAGCAGCCAAGAAGAGGCGCGGGGCACTGAAGCTTTCTTT. Protein: CASSQEEARGTEAFF.

This clonotype was counted many times. The V gene is TRBV6-8, the J gene TRBJ1-6, with D maybe TRBD1 (5 bases). The CDR3 is made up of 13 amino acids. Germline values: CDR1 MNHGY, CDR2 SAAAGT. Trimming stripped 7 bases from V and 9 bases from J, with 13 bases between. The CDR3 sequence: CASNPDITSPLHF. The CDR3 region has the DNA TGTGCCAGCAATCCGGACATAACTTCACCCCTCCACTTT.